Listed below are T cell receptor beta chains from one sample, sequenced in a study of radiotherapy plus CTLA-4 blockade in lung cancer. Clones were sequenced by immunoSEQ multiplex PCR, and TCRdb holds only the in-frame ones, with some missing. The table lists tens of thousands of clones, around 72% of them singletons. This material consisted of peripheral blood, taken from a patient treated with radiotherapy plus ipilimumab. The receptors here all came from a human donor with non-small cell lung cancer that progressed on radiotherapy plus ipilimumab. Each CDR3 is given with its conserved first and last residue. D genes are given only for firm matches. Size is omitted from some rows. Given values are once, few, many or a class for expanded clones.

J: TRBJ2-7; V: TRBV6-5; size: many; D: TRBD1; DNA: TGTGCCAGACTCGGGACAGGGGAAGAGCAGTACTTC; CDR3: CARLGTGEEQYF
J: TRBJ1-1; V: TRBV9; size: -; D: TRBD1; DNA: TGTGCCAGCAGCGTAGATCCCAGGGGGCAGCGCGGGACTGAAGCTTTCTTT; CDR3: CASSVDPRGQRGTEAFF
J: TRBJ2-1; V: TRBV4-3; size: -; D: -; DNA: TGCGCCAGCAGCCAATCAATTGGACGTTACAATGAGCAGTTCTTC; CDR3: CASSQSIGRYNEQFF
J: TRBJ2-1; V: TRBV10-3; size: -; D: TRBD1; DNA: TGTGCCATCAGTTCGCACAGGGGCACTAACAATGAGCAGTTCTTC; CDR3: CAISSHRGTNNEQFF
J: TRBJ2-1; V: TRBV13; size: -; D: -; DNA: TGTGCCAGCAGCTTGGAGACAGGACCCAATGAGCAGTTCTTC; CDR3: CASSLETGPNEQFF
J: TRBJ2-2; V: TRBV5-5; size: -; D: -; DNA: TGTGCCAGCAGCTTCTTAGCGGCGAACACCGGGGAGCTGTTTTTT; CDR3: CASSFLAANTGELFF
J: TRBJ2-7; V: TRBV5-1; size: -; D: TRBD1; DNA: TGCGCCAGCAGCTGGGGACAGGGGATCTACGAGCAGTACTTC; CDR3: CASSWGQGIYEQYF
J: TRBJ2-1; V: TRBV9; size: -; D: TRBD1; DNA: TGTGCCAGCAGCGGAGGGACAGGGCATTACAATGAGCAGTTCTTC; CDR3: CASSGGTGHYNEQFF
J: TRBJ1-2; V: TRBV7-2; size: -; D: -; DNA: TGTGCCAGCAGCTTAGGGGGAGGGGTTCACTATGGCTACACCTTC; CDR3: CASSLGGGVHYGYTF
J: TRBJ2-6; V: TRBV6-5; size: -; D: -; DNA: TGTGCCAGCAGTGACTTGGGGCCTGGGGCCAACGTCCTGACTTTC; CDR3: CASSDLGPGANVLTF
J: TRBJ1-4; V: TRBV6-1; size: -; D: TRBD1; DNA: TGTGCCAGCAGACCGACAGGGGAGAGGGAAAAACTGTTTTTT; CDR3: CASRPTGEREKLFF
J: TRBJ2-1; V: TRBV18; size: once; D: -; DNA: TGTGCCAGCTCACCGCCCCTGGGGAGCTCCTACAATGAGCAGTTCTTC; CDR3: CASSPPLGSSYNEQFF
J: TRBJ2-1; V: TRBV9; size: -; D: -; DNA: TGTGCCAGCAGCGTAGCCGGGACACCCTCGTCAGGTGAGCAGTTCTTC; CDR3: CASSVAGTPSSGEQFF
J: TRBJ1-2; V: TRBV18; size: -; D: -; DNA: TGTGCCAGCTCACCACCGGTGGACAGCTATGGCTACACCTTC; CDR3: CASSPPVDSYGYTF
J: TRBJ1-1; V: TRBV7-2; size: -; D: -; DNA: TGTGCCAGCAGCTCCCTCTGGAACACTGAAGCTTTCTTT; CDR3: CASSSLWNTEAFF
J: TRBJ2-7; V: TRBV10-2; size: -; D: TRBD2; DNA: TGCGCCAGCAGACTACTAGCGGGAAGCTACGAGCAGTACTTC; CDR3: CASRLLAGSYEQYF
J: TRBJ2-7; V: TRBV10-3; size: -; D: -; DNA: TGTGCCATCAGTGAAGGCTCGGGTGCCTCCTACGAGCAGTACTTC; CDR3: CAISEGSGASYEQYF
J: TRBJ2-3; V: TRBV28; size: -; D: TRBD1; DNA: TGTGCCAGCAGTTTATTCGGACAGGGTCGAGATACGCAGTATTTT; CDR3: CASSLFGQGRDTQYF
J: TRBJ1-5; V: TRBV2; size: -; D: TRBD1; DNA: TGTGCCAGCAGTCCGACAGGGGGCAATCAGCCCCAGCATTTT; CDR3: CASSPTGGNQPQHF
J: TRBJ2-2; V: TRBV9; size: -; D: -; DNA: TGTGCCAGCAGCGTAGTTCCGAACACCGGGGAGCTGTTTTTT; CDR3: CASSVVPNTGELFF
J: TRBJ2-1; V: TRBV27; size: -; D: -; DNA: TGTGCCAGCAGTTTATTCATCTACAATGAGCAGTTCTTC; CDR3: CASSLFIYNEQFF
J: TRBJ2-7; V: TRBV4-3; size: once; D: -; DNA: TGCGCCAGCAGCCAGGGGGCAGGGTCCTCCTACTACGAGCAGTACTTC; CDR3: CASSQGAGSSYYEQYF
J: TRBJ2-7; V: TRBV4-2; size: -; D: -; DNA: TGTGCCAGCAGCCCACTATCAGACAACCTCGTCTACGAGCAGTACTTC; CDR3: CASSPLSDNLVYEQYF
J: TRBJ1-1; V: TRBV4-2; size: -; D: -; DNA: TGTGCCAGCACCCAGTTTGAGGGTCCCCGAGACGGGACTGAAGCTTTCTTT; CDR3: CASTQFEGPRDGTEAFF
J: TRBJ1-3; V: TRBV20-1; size: once; D: -; DNA: TGCAGTGCCAGGACTGGAAACACCATATATTTT; CDR3: CSARTGNTIYF
J: TRBJ1-4; V: TRBV5-6; size: -; D: TRBD1; DNA: TGTGCCAGCAGCTTTCCCGGAGGGACAGGGTCAGAAAAACTGTTTTTT; CDR3: CASSFPGGTGSEKLFF
J: TRBJ2-1; V: TRBV10-3; size: -; D: TRBD2; DNA: TGTGCCATCTGGGCGGGGGGGTACAATGAGCAGTTCTTC; CDR3: CAIWAGGYNEQFF
J: TRBJ2-3; V: TRBV2; size: -; D: TRBD1; DNA: TGTGCCAGCAGTGCCCGTCGGACAGGGGCTAGCACAGATACGCAGTATTTT; CDR3: CASSARRTGASTDTQYF
J: TRBJ1-1; V: TRBV10-3; size: -; D: -; DNA: TGTGCCATCAGTGAGAGGGGACAGAACACTGAAGCTTTCTTT; CDR3: CAISERGQNTEAFF
J: TRBJ2-2; V: TRBV7-2; size: -; D: -; DNA: TGTGCCAGCAGCTGGGAGGAGTTTGGAACCGGAGAGCTGTTTTTT; CDR3: CASSWEEFGTGELFF
J: TRBJ1-4; V: TRBV19; size: -; D: -; DNA: TGTGCCAGTAGTATTCGGCAGGGGATGGAAAAACTGTTTTTT; CDR3: CASSIRQGMEKLFF
J: TRBJ2-2; V: TRBV6-5; size: -; D: -; DNA: TGTGCCAGCAGTTACTCGAGGCAGGGCGGAGCCGGGGAGCTGTTTTTT; CDR3: CASSYSRQGGAGELFF
J: TRBJ2-3; V: TRBV5-4; size: -; D: -; DNA: TGTGCCAGCAGCTTGGAGGCTCCCACAGATACGCAGTATTTT; CDR3: CASSLEAPTDTQYF
J: TRBJ2-7; V: TRBV28; size: few; D: TRBD1; DNA: TGTGCCAGCAGTCCTCGTCCCGGGACAGGTTTCTACGAGCAGTACTTC; CDR3: CASSPRPGTGFYEQYF
J: TRBJ2-7; V: TRBV14; size: once; D: -; DNA: TGTGCCAGCAGCCCCCATTTGGGAAACGAGCAGTACTTC; CDR3: CASSPHLGNEQYF
J: TRBJ2-7; V: TRBV11-3; size: -; D: -; DNA: TGTGCCAGCAGCAGCGACGACTACGAGCAGTACTTC; CDR3: CASSSDDYEQYF
J: TRBJ2-7; V: TRBV11-2; size: -; D: TRBD2; DNA: TGTGCCAGCAGCTTGGGAGGGCACGAGCAGTACTTC; CDR3: CASSLGGHEQYF
J: TRBJ2-1; V: TRBV19; size: -; D: -; DNA: TGTGCCAGTAGTATTGGTAACTCCTACAATGAGCAGTTCTTC; CDR3: CASSIGNSYNEQFF
J: TRBJ1-1; V: TRBV18; size: -; D: -; DNA: TGTGCCAGCCGTAAGGAGATAGAAGGGGCTTTCTTT; CDR3: CASRKEIEGAFF
J: TRBJ2-5; V: TRBV5-1; size: -; D: -; DNA: TGCGCCAGCAGCTTCGGGGTACAAGAGACCCAGTACTTC; CDR3: CASSFGVQETQYF
J: TRBJ2-2; V: TRBV5-1; size: -; D: TRBD1; DNA: TGCGCCAGCAGCATATACGGGACAGGGGACACCGGGGAGCTGTTTTTT; CDR3: CASSIYGTGDTGELFF
J: TRBJ2-7; V: TRBV7-6; size: few; D: -; DNA: TGTGCCAGCAGCCCCCTGGGGGAGACCTACGAGCAGTACTTC; CDR3: CASSPLGETYEQYF
J: TRBJ1-1; V: TRBV27; size: -; D: -; DNA: TGTGCCAGCAGTTTATCGGGGGGGGTGAACACTGAAGCTTTCTTT; CDR3: CASSLSGGVNTEAFF
J: TRBJ2-7; V: TRBV28; size: many; D: TRBD2; DNA: TGTGCCAGCAGTTTATTCGGGAGGGGGGACTACGAGCAGTACTTC; CDR3: CASSLFGRGDYEQYF
J: TRBJ1-2; V: TRBV28; size: few; D: TRBD1; DNA: TGTGCCAGCAGTTCCGGGAGCCAGGGGGCGCCCTATGGCTACACCTTC; CDR3: CASSSGSQGAPYGYTF
J: TRBJ2-1; V: TRBV7-3; size: -; D: TRBD1; DNA: TGTGCCAGCAGCCTCATGGGGACAGGGGACTACAATGAGCAGTTCTTC; CDR3: CASSLMGTGDYNEQFF
J: TRBJ1-6; V: TRBV2; size: -; D: -; DNA: TGTGCCAGCAGTGGGGACGTCGATTCACCCCTCCACTTT; CDR3: CASSGDVDSPLHF